This T cell receptor beta chain was obtained from a study of lymphopenia after photon versus proton radiotherapy. Only in-frame clones appear in the TCRdb table, and some are missing; sequencing was by immunoSEQ multiplex PCR. The table shows about 33,000 clones, with roughly 90% occurring only once. The source material was peripheral blood, sampled from a patient treated with photon-based radiotherapy. The origin of this receptor is a woman between 50 and 59 years old with pancreatic cancer.

The CDR3 spells CASSPNAQGIGGNYGYTF. CDR3 bases: TGTGCCAGCAGCCCTAATGCACAGGGAATAGGTGGGAACTATGGCTACACCTTC. This chain connects TRBV7-3 to TRBJ1-2; D may be TRBD1 (6 bases). CDR1 SGHTA and CDR2 FQGTGA come from the germline V gene. Trimming cost V 5 bases and J 2 bases, with 24 bases left between them. The CDR3 is 18 residues long. Looking up the rest from reference TRBV7-3 and TRBJ1-2 gives the full variable domain: GAGVSQTPSNKVTEKGKYVELRCDPISGHTALYWYRQSLGQGPEFLIYFQGTGAADDSGLPNDRFFAVRPEGSVSTLKIQRTERGDSAVYLCASSPNAQGIGGNYGYTFGSGTRLTVV.